Below are 21 T cell receptor beta chains sequenced from a single sample in a study of blood T cell dynamics during melanoma immunotherapy. Method: immunoSEQ multiplex PCR; TCRdb's copy keeps in-frame clones and lacks some. The data contain more than 13,000 clones, 86% of them singletons. Time point in this sample: week 3, after first cycle of checkpoint inhibitor. This material consisted of blood, taken from a patient treated with checkpoint blockade. All receptors derive from a human donor with melanoma.

The rearrangement joins TRBV4-3 to TRBJ2-1; D is undetermined. The CDR3 contains 15 residues. The germline CDR1 and CDR2 sequences are LGHNA and YSLEER. V shed 0 bases and J shed 6 bases, with 12 bases lying between them. CDR3 residues: CASSQDLGLGNEQFF. CDR3 DNA sequence: TGCGCCAGCAGCCAAGATCTGGGTTTGGGCAATGAGCAGTTCTTC.

The V call is TRBV7-3, the J call TRBJ2-5, with TRBD1 as a possible D gene (5 bases). CDR1 is SGHTA and CDR2 is FQGTGA in the germline V gene. The CDR3 is 15 residues long. Trimming took off 1 base at V and 4 bases at J, with 13 bases between the two ends. This chain's CDR3 is CASSLNGPTGETQYF. CDR3 bases: TGTGCCAGCAGCTTAAACGGCCCAACAGGAGAGACCCAGTACTTC.

The rearrangement links TRBV7-2 to TRBJ2-5, with D unresolved. Trimming stripped 0 bases from V and 4 bases from J, with 6 bases between. CDR1 is SGHTA, CDR2 FQGNSA, per germline. The length of the CDR3 is 13 residues. The CDR3 here is CASSLAERETQYF. CDR3 nucleotides: TGTGCCAGCAGCTTAGCGGAGAGAGAGACCCAGTACTTC.

This clone occurred a few times. This chain links TRBV5-8 with TRBJ2-7; TRBD1 matches at 10 bases. CDR3 size: 15 residues. Germline CDR1 is SGHTS and CDR2 is YDEGEE. Trimming cost V 3 bases and J 6 bases; bases outside gene matches: 9. The CDR3 is CASSWGPGQGFEQYF. The CDR3 DNA sequence: TGTGCCAGCAGCTGGGGACCGGGACAGGGGTTCGAGCAGTACTTC.

This chain connects TRBV13 to TRBJ2-1; D ambiguous. CDR1 and CDR2 (germline): PRHDT, FYEKMQ (reference sequence). This CDR3 has 12 amino acids. The V end was cut by 3 bases, the J end by 3 bases, with 3 bases between. CDR3 sequence: CASSFNYNEQFF. CDR3 DNA: TGTGCCAGCAGCTTTAACTACAATGAGCAGTTCTTC.

This clone was seen a handful of times. V gene TRBV7-2 combines with J gene TRBJ1-1; no reliable D call. CDR3 length: 14 residues. Germline V gene sequence: CDR1 SGHTA, CDR2 FQGNSA. With 5 bases removed from V and 5 bases from J, the gap between germline ends came to 15 bases. Here the CDR3 DNA reads TGTGCCAGCAGCCCCCAGGTGTTAGGGACTGAAGCTTTCTTT. Protein sequence: CASSPQVLGTEAFF.

The chain is built from TRBV7-2 and TRBJ2-5, with D possibly TRBD2 on 6 matching bases. Looked up from germline, CDR1 is SGHTA and CDR2 is FQGNSA. The V end lost 1 base, the J end lost 7 bases, and 10 bases lay between the germline ends. This CDR3 is 13 amino acids long. The CDR3 DNA sequence: TGTGCCAGCAGCTTAGGCCGGGACTCGACCCAGTACTTC. It encodes CASSLGRDSTQYF.

The chain employs TRBV28 and TRBJ2-7, with TRBD2 matching 7 bases. From germline, CDR1 is MDHEN and CDR2 SYDVKM. This CDR3 region has 14 residues. J lost 5 bases, V lost 7 bases, and 11 bases had no gene match. This CDR3 reads CASIKSGMLHEQYF. DNA of the CDR3: TGTGCCAGCATTAAAAGCGGGATGCTCCACGAGCAGTACTTC.

The chain has TRBV5-1 and TRBJ2-3, with 9 bases identical to TRBD2. V dropped 0 bases and J dropped 4; count of bases not matched to a gene: 6. Germline CDR1 is SGHRS and CDR2 is YFSETQ. The CDR3 spans 16 residues. In DNA form, the CDR3 reads TGCGCCAGCAGCTTGGTTGCGGGAGGGCCTTCAGATACGCAGTATTTT. This translates into CASSLVAGGPSDTQYF.

The gene calls are TRBV7-8 and TRBJ2-2, with a tentative D call TRBD1 (5 bases). The CDR3 totals 16 residues. Trimming took 7 bases from V and 5 from J, leaving 20 bases between them. The V gene's germline CDR1 is SGHVS and CDR2 FQNEAQ. The CDR3 DNA follows: TGTGCCAGCAATCTACTCTCAGTAAGGGGTACCGGGGAGCTGTTTTTT. Translation: CASNLLSVRGTGELFF.

The chain combines TRBV7-9 with TRBJ2-7; 8 bases agree with TRBD2. The CDR3 has 15 residues. The germline V gene has CDR1 SEHNR and CDR2 FQNEAQ (reference sequence). V shed 2 bases and J 7 bases; nucleotides not matched to a gene: 10. In nucleotides, the CDR3 is TGTGCCAGCAGCTTATTTGGGACTAGTCCGCCAGAGCAGTACTTC. Amino acids: CASSLFGTSPPEQYF.

CDR3 in amino acids: CAISEKQGKLFF. The DNA for the CDR3 is TGTGCCATCAGTGAGAAACAGGGGAAACTGTTTTTT. The V and J genes are TRBV10-3 and TRBJ1-4; 7 bases are shared with TRBD1. The germline gives CDR1 ENHRY, CDR2 SYGVKD. The ends lost 2 bases at V and 11 bases at J; junction bases unmatched: 2. This CDR3 is built from 12 residues.

The V call is TRBV28, the J call TRBJ2-7; possibly TRBD2 for D (5 bases). V was trimmed by 2 bases and J by 4 bases, leaving 6 bases between them. CDR3 length equals 12 residues. Germline CDR1 and CDR2: MDHEN and SYDVKM. Here the CDR3 reads CASSLGRYEQYF. CDR3 sequence (DNA): TGTGCCAGCAGTTTAGGGAGATACGAGCAGTACTTC.

Only a few counts were recorded for this clone. This sequence joins TRBV4-2 and TRBJ1-1; D may be TRBD1 (5 bases). Trimming cost V 1 base and J 5 bases, with 11 bases left between them. Germline-derived CDR1 and CDR2 are LGHNA and YNFKEQ. CDR3 size: 14 residues. The CDR3 bases are TGTGCCAGCAGCCAAGCTCAGGGAGGTACTGAAGCTTTCTTT. Its translation: CASSQAQGGTEAFF.

The chain has TRBV28 and TRBJ2-3; 10 bases are a match to TRBD2. In germline, CDR1 is MDHEN, CDR2 SYDVKM. V was clipped by 4 bases and J by 9 bases; unmatched bases: 16. The CDR3 runs to 17 residues. CDR3 sequence reads: CASSSPGGTSGINTQYF. CDR3 nucleotides: TGTGCCAGCAGTTCGCCCGGGGGTACTAGCGGGATCAACACGCAGTATTTT. Looking up the rest from reference TRBV28 and TRBJ2-3 gives the full variable domain: DVKVTQSSRYLVKRTGEKVFLECVQDMDHENMFWYRQDPGLGLRLIYFSYDVKMKEKGDIPEGYSVSREKKERFSLILESASTNQTSMYLCASSSPGGTSGINTQYFGPGTRLTVL.

This chain joins TRBV4-2 and TRBJ1-3; D not resolved. Per germline, CDR1 LGHNA and CDR2 YNFKEQ. The CDR3 is 15 amino acids. Trimming removed 1 base from V and 0 bases from J, with 7 bases in between. CDR3 sequence: CASSQAAGSGNTIYF. CDR3 DNA: TGTGCCAGCAGCCAAGCGGCGGGCTCTGGAAACACCATATATTTT.

The chain carries TRBV2 and TRBJ2-3, with 10 bases lining up with TRBD2. J gave up 7 bases and V 10 bases, and 14 bases lay outside the gene matches. From germline, CDR1 is SNHLY and CDR2 FYNNEI. The CDR3 runs to 15 residues. The CDR3 region is CATRLAGGWLNTQYF. The CDR3 nucleotides are TGTGCCACTAGGTTAGCGGGAGGATGGCTTAATACGCAGTATTTT.

The chain couples TRBV7-9 to TRBJ2-5; D might be TRBD1 or TRBD2, each matching 6 bases. This CDR3 contains 16 residues. Germline V lookup: CDR1 SEHNR, CDR2 FQNEAQ (reference sequence). Trimming removed 6 bases at V and 5 bases at J, with 22 bases between. CDR3 region: CASRTGTKGGLETQYF. The CDR3 DNA reads as TGTGCCAGCAGGACCGGGACCAAGGGGGGTCTGGAGACCCAGTACTTC.

V and J are TRBV7-9 and TRBJ2-7; 12 nucleotides match TRBD2. V was pared by 5 bases and J by 7 bases, with 6 bases of the junction left unmatched. The CDR3 consists of 14 residues. CDR1 SEHNR and CDR2 FQNEAQ come from the germline V gene (reference sequence). Written as DNA, the CDR3 is TGTGCCAGCAGCACAGGACTAGCGGGGCAGGAGCAGTACTTC. This gives the protein CASSTGLAGQEQYF.

This chain connects TRBV14 to TRBJ1-6, with D possibly matching TRBD1 (5 bases). Germline-derived CDR1 and CDR2 are SGHDN and FVKESK. Trimming cost V 1 base and J 6 bases, with 13 bases left between them. The CDR3 consists of 16 residues. The CDR3 DNA is TGTGCCAGCAGCCAAGTTGCTGGGGCGAGTAATTCACCCCTCCACTTT. Protein sequence: CASSQVAGASNSPLHF.

This chain connects TRBV6-6 to TRBJ2-3, with D tentatively TRBD2 (7 bases). There are 15 residues in the CDR3. V was trimmed by 4 bases and J by 2 bases, leaving 13 bases between them. CDR1 is MNHNY and CDR2 is SVGAGI in the germline V gene (reference sequence). CDR3 DNA: TGTGCCAGCAGTTGGGGGGGCCAGTCCACAGATACGCAGTATTTT. Its protein product is CASSWGGQSTDTQYF.